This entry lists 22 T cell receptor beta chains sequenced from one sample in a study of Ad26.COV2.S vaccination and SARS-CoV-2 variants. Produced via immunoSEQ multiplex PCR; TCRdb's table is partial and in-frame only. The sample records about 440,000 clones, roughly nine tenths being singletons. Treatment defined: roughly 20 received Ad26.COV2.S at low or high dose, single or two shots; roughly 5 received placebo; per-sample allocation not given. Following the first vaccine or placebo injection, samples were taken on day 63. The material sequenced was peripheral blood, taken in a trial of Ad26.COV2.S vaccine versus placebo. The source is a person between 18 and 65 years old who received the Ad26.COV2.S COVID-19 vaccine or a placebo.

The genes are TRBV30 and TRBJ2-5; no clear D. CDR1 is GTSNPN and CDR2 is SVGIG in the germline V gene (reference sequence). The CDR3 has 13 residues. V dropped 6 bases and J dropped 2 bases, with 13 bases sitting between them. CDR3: CACDLLWQETQYF. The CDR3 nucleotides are TGTGCCTGCGACCTACTGTGGCAAGAGACCCAGTACTTC.

The chain's CDR3 is CASSFPIVEGLAYTGELFF. CDR3 in DNA: TGCGCCAGCAGTTTCCCCATCGTGGAGGGACTAGCGTACACCGGGGAGCTGTTTTTT. The chain has TRBV5-1 and TRBJ2-2; 10 nucleotides match TRBD2. This CDR3 has 19 amino acids. CDR1 is SGHRS and CDR2 is YFSETQ in the germline V gene. Trimming took 5 bases from V and 3 from J; bases not matched to a gene: 16. Together with reference TRBV5-1 and TRBJ2-2, the CDR3 gives the full variable domain: KAGVTQTPRYLIKTRGQQVTLSCSPISGHRSVSWYQQTPGQGLQFLFEYFSETQRNKGNFPGRFSGRQFSNSRSEMNVSTLELGDSALYLCASSFPIVEGLAYTGELFFGEGSRLTVL.

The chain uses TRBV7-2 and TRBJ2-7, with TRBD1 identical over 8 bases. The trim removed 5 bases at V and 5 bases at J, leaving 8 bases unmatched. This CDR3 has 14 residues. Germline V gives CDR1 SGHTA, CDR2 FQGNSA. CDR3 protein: CASSPQGAQDEQYF. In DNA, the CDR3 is TGTGCCAGCAGCCCCCAGGGGGCGCAGGACGAGCAGTACTTC.

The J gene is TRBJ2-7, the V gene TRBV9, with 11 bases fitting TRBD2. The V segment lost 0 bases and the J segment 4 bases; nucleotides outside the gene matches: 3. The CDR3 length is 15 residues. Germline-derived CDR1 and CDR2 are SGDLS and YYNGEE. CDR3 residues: CASSVGPSGGYEQYF. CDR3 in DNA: TGTGCCAGCAGCGTAGGGCCTAGCGGGGGGTACGAGCAGTACTTC.

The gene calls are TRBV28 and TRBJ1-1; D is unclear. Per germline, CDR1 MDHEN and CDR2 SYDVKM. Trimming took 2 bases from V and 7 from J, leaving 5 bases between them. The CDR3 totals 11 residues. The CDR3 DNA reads TGTGCCAGCAGTTTACAGTATGAAGCTTTCTTT. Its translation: CASSLQYEAFF.

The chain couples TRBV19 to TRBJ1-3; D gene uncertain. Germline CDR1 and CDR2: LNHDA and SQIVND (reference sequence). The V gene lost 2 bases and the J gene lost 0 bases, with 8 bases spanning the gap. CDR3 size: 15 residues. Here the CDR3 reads CASSITAYSGNTIYF. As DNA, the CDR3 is TGTGCCAGTAGTATAACGGCTTACTCTGGAAACACCATATATTTT.

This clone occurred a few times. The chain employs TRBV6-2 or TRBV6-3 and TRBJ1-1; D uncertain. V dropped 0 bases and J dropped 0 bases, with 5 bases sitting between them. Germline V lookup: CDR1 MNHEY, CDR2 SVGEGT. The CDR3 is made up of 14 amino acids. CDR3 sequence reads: CASSYSRVNTEAFF. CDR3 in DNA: TGTGCCAGCAGTTACTCGCGGGTGAACACTGAAGCTTTCTTT.

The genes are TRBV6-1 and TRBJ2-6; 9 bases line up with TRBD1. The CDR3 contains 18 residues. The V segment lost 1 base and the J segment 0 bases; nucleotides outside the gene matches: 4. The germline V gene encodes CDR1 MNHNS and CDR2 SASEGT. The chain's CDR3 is CASSEVGTGLSGANVLTF. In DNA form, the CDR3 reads TGTGCCAGCAGTGAAGTTGGGACAGGGCTCTCTGGGGCCAACGTCCTGACTTTC.

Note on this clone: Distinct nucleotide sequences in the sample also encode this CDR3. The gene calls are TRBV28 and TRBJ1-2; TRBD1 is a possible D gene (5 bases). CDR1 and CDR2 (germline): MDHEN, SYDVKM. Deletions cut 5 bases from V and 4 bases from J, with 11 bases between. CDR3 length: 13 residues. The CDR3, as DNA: TGTGCCAGCAGTCCTCCCGGGGCCTATGGCTACACCTTC. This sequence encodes CASSPPGAYGYTF.

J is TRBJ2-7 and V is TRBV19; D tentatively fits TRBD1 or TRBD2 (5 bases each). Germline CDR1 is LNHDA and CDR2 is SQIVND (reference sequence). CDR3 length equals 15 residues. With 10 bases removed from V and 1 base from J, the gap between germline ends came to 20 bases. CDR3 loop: CATADGAGRSYEQYF. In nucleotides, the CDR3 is TGTGCCACCGCCGACGGGGCGGGTAGATCCTACGAGCAGTACTTC. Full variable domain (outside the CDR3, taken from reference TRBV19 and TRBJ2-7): DGGITQSPKYLFRKEGQNVTLSCEQNLNHDAMYWYRQDPGQGLRLIYYSQIVNDFQKGDIAEGYSVSREKKESFPLTVTSAQKNPTAFYLCATADGAGRSYEQYFGPGTRLTVT.

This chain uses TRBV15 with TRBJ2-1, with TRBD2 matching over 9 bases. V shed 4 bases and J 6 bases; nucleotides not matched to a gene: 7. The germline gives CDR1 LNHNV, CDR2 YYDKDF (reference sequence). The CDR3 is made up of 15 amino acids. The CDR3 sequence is CATSISLAGPNEQFF. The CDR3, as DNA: TGTGCCACCAGCATCTCTCTAGCGGGACCCAATGAGCAGTTCTTC.

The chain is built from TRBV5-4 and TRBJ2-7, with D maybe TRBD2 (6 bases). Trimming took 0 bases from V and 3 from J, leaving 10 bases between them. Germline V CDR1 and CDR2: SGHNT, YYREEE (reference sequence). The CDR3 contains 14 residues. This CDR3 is CASSLGLVNYEQYF. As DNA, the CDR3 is TGTGCCAGCAGCTTGGGACTAGTAAACTACGAGCAGTACTTC.

CDR3 sequence: CASSQFYQETQYF. In DNA, the CDR3 is TGTGCCAGCAGCCAATTCTACCAAGAGACCCAGTACTTC. The chain combines TRBV7-3 with TRBJ2-5; D unresolved. Trimming removed 5 bases from V and 0 bases from J, with 7 bases in between. Germline loops: CDR1 SGHTA, CDR2 FQGTGA. This CDR3 has 13 residues.

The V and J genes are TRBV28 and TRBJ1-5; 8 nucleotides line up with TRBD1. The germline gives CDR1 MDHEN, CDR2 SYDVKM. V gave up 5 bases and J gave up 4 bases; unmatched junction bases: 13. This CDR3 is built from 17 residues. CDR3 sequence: CASSAPGQAGRNQPQHF. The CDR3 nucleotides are TGTGCCAGCAGTGCACCGGGACAGGCAGGGAGAAATCAGCCCCAGCATTTT.

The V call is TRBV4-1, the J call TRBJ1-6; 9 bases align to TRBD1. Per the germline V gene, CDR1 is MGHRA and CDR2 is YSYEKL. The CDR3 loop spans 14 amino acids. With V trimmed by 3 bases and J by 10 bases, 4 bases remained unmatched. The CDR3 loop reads CASSQGQGRSPLHF. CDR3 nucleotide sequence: TGCGCCAGCAGCCAGGGACAGGGACGATCACCCCTCCACTTT.

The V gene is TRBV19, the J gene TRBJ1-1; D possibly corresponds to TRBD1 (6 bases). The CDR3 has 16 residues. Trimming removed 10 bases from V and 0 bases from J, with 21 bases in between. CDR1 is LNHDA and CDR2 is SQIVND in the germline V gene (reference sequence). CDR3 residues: CATRSGGRMLNTEAFF. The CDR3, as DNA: TGTGCCACCCGGTCGGGGGGGCGAATGTTGAACACTGAAGCTTTCTTT.

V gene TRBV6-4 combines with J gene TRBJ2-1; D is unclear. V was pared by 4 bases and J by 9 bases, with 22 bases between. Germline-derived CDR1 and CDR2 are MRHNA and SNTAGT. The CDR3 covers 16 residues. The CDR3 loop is CASSVYWSSPPGEQFF. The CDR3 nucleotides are TGTGCCAGCAGTGTGTATTGGTCGTCCCCCCCAGGTGAGCAGTTCTTC.

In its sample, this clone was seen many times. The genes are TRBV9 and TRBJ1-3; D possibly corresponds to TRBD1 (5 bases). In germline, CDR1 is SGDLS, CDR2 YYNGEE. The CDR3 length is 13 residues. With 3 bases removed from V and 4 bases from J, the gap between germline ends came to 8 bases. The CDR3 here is CASSEWGGNTIYF. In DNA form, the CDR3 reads TGTGCCAGCAGCGAATGGGGGGGAAACACCATATATTTT.

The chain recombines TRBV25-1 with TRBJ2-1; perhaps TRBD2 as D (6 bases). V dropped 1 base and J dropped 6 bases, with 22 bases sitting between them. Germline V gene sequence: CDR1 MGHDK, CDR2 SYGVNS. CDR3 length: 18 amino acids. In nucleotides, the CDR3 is TGTGCCAGCAGTGAATCGATCTTGGCGGGACTTCCCGCCAATGAGCAGTTCTTC. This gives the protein CASSESILAGLPANEQFF.

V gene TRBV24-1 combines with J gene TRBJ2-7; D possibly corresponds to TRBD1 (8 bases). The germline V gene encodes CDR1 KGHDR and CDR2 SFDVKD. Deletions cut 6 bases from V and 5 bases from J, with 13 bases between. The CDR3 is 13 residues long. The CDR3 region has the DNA TGTGCCACCAGTAGGACAGGGAGGGACGAGCAGTACTTC. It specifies CATSRTGRDEQYF.

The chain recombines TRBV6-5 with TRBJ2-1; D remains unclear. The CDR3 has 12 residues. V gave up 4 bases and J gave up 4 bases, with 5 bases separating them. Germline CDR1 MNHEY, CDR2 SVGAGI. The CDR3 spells CASSSQYNEQFF. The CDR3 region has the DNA TGTGCCAGCAGTTCACAGTACAATGAGCAGTTCTTC.

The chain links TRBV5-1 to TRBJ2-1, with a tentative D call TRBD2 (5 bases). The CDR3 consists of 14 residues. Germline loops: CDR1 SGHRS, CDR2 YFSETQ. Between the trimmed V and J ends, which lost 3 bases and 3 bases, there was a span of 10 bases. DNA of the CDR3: TGCGCCAGCAGCTCCGGACTGATCTACAATGAGCAGTTCTTC. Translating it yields CASSSGLIYNEQFF.